The present T cell receptor delta chain was sequenced within a study of gamma-delta T cells after stem cell transplantation. Germline CDR1 reads GEAIGNYY; CDR2 reads EKD. CDR3 length: 18 amino acids. TCRdb ran CATT on the RT-PCR reads. The table includes about 1,700 delta-chain clones, 5.1% detected once. This clone was counted between two and nine times. TCRdb attributes to this sequence the protein of a much larger clone, which differs from the DNA translation at residue 14; a read error is likely, and the protein displayed is translated from the DNA. The sequenced material came from gamma-delta T cells. The TCR comes from a human donor. It is not recorded whose cells these are; they may come from a transplant donor. The rearrangement joins TRDV2 to TRDJ1; tentatively, D is TRDD3 (6 bases). CDR3 sequence (DNA): TGTGCCTGTGACCTACTGGATACTTCACTGCACTCCACCGGTAAACTCATCTTT. Amino acids: CACDLLDTSLHSTGKLIF.